This T cell receptor (beta chain) was identified during a study of read filtering for tumor transcriptome and immune sequencing. Study in general: After DNase treatment, RNA was made into whole-transcriptome libraries.

Molecular barcoded adaptors covering alpha/delta and beta/gamma chains were used on approximately 400 ng RNA. MiXCR, applied by TCRdb to the reads, yields one record per CDR3 protein. The repertoire includes some 30,000 distinct CDR3 sequences, around 20% of them detected once, and approximately 16% sits in the top ten. There are many counts of this clonotype. This CDR3 contains 19 residues. V dropped 5 bases and J dropped 0 bases, with 20 bases sitting between them. CDR1 and CDR2 from the germline V gene are SNHLY and FYNNEI. The sequence was collected from a donor aged 40 or over with multiple myeloma. The sample consisted of a population of CD138-negative cells sorted from bone marrow. V is TRBV2 and J is TRBJ1-6; D is possibly TRBD1 (6 bases). As DNA, the CDR3 is TGTGCCAGCAGTAGGAATCGGGACACCCCAAGCTCCTATAATTCACCCCTCCACTTT. Translated: CASSRNRDTPSSYNSPLHF.